A selection of T cell receptor beta chains follows, all from one sample in a study of multiple sclerosis patients with progressive multifocal leukoencephalopathy. Profiled with immunoSEQ multiplex PCR; TCRdb holds only in-frame clones, not every one. This table has under 35,000 clones, approximately 88% appearing once. The sequencing here drew on PBMCs, taken from a patient treated with natalizumab. The source is a woman aged 40-49 years with progressive multifocal leukoencephalopathy. Both conserved end residues are trimmed from each CDR3.

TRBV6-5	TRBJ1-1	ASRKLGQENTEAF
TRBV14	TRBJ2-3	ASSLARTGESDTQY
TRBV19	TRBJ2-3	ASSTGEHTDTQY
TRBV11-3	TRBJ2-5	ASSSGDRGYQETQY
TRBV5-1	TRBJ2-7	ASSLVGVAGDEQY
TRBV6-1	TRBJ1-1	ASSEAETEAF
TRBV6-1	TRBJ1-2	ASSEGQGSMRYT
TRBV30	TRBJ2-6	AWSVNLRAGANVLT
TRBV27	TRBJ2-5	ASSLGLSVAKETQY
TRBV7-2	TRBJ2-5	ASSLAGRKETQY
TRBV11-3	TRBJ2-7	ASNVGDSYEQY
TRBV11-2	TRBJ2-7	ASSLENGSEQY
TRBV7-2	TRBJ2-3	ASSWGLAGGPGDTQY
TRBV19	TRBJ2-2	ASSTYLGMNTGELF
TRBV5-1	TRBJ2-7	ASSLEGVYEQY
TRBV25-1	TRBJ2-3	ASSEWSLSSTDTQY
TRBV27	TRBJ2-4	ARKDPRIQY
TRBV5-4	TRBJ1-5	ASSLGGQLNQPQH
TRBV30	TRBJ2-1	AWATSGDNEQF
TRBV14	TRBJ2-3	ASSQDRGWTDTQY
TRBV5-1	TRBJ2-3	ASSLDSGGPPDTQY
TRBV27	TRBJ2-5	ASSLTSGGQETQY
TRBV4-3	TRBJ2-7	ASSQVPGNAYEQY
TRBV10-3	TRBJ2-7	AIRPDFNTYEQY
TRBV4-1	TRBJ1-4	ASSQPRASRNEKLF
TRBV18	TRBJ2-2	ASSPRETGVTGELF
TRBV29-1	TRBJ2-7	SAGPPNNEQY
TRBV28	TRBJ1-6	ASSTLAGTSPLH
TRBV9	TRBJ1-1	ASSVGTNTEAF
TRBV19	TRBJ1-1	ASSPGGQPNTEAF
TRBV4-2	TRBJ2-2	ASSQLLAGDPRSNTGELF
TRBV6-5	TRBJ2-7	ASSYGRPAKQY
TRBV7-2	TRBJ2-5	ASRLVGGETQY
TRBV7-2	TRBJ2-7	ASTTGGRPAEQY
TRBV19	TRBJ2-3	ASTMGSTSTDTQY
TRBV7-9	.	ASSLGGQGYEQY
TRBV28	TRBJ2-2	ASSTGGADTGELF
TRBV5-1	TRBJ2-1	ASSGTGGDYNEQF
TRBV18	TRBJ1-1	ASSPSPNAEAF
TRBV2	TRBJ1-5	ASSLGTVNQPQH
TRBV11-3	TRBJ2-1	ASSLAPGSNNEQF
TRBV15	TRBJ1-2	ATSRVRVGDLGYT
TRBV6-6	TRBJ2-3	ASTNGPSGITDTQY
TRBV11-3	TRBJ2-7	TSSPPGTASYEQY
TRBV14	TRBJ2-3	ASSQGWSDTQY
TRBV30	TRBJ1-3	AWTGFQARGNTIY
TRBV30	TRBJ1-1	AWTVGGNTEAF
TRBV11-2	TRBJ1-2	ASSFSAVYGYT
TRBV7-9	TRBJ1-1	ASSLASPGVGTEAF
TRBV20-1	TRBJ1-2	SASANYGYT
TRBV28	TRBJ2-3	ASSLSSGSTVGDTQY
TRBV9	TRBJ2-5	ASSLGTSDQETQY